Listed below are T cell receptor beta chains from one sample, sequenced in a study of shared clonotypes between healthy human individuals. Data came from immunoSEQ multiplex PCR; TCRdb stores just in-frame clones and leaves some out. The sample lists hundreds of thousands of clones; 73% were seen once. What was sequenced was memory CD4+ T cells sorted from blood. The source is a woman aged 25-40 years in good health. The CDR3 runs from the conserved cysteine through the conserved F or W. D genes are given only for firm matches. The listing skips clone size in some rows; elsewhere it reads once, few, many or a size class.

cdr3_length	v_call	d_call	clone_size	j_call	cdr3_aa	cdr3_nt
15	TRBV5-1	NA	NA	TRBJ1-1	CASSPGDNYNTEAFF	TGCGCCAGCAGCCCAGGGGACAACTATAACACTGAAGCTTTCTTT
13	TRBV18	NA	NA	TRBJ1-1	CASSPSKNTEAFF	TGTGCCAGCTCACCATCCAAGAACACTGAAGCTTTCTTT
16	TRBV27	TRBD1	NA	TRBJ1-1	CASRSTGVLMNTEAFF	TGTGCCAGCAGGTCCACAGGGGTCCTAATGAACACTGAAGCTTTCTTT
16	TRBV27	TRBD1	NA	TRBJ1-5	CASSKGDRASNQPQHF	TGTGCCAGCAGTAAGGGGGACAGGGCCAGCAATCAGCCCCAGCATTTT
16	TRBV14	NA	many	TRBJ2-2	CASSPPPSPNTGELFF	TGTGCCAGCAGCCCACCTCCGAGTCCGAACACCGGGGAGCTGTTTTTT
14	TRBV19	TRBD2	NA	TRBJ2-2	CASRRLAGTGELFF	TGTGCCAGTAGGCGGCTAGCGGGGACCGGGGAGCTGTTTTTT
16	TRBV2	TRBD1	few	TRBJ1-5	CASSEIVGQGGQPQHF	TGTGCCAGCAGTGAAATTGTGGGACAGGGAGGGCAGCCCCAGCATTTT
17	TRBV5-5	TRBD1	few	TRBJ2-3	CASSFWVTGQGTDTQYF	TGTGCCAGCAGCTTTTGGGTAACGGGACAGGGTACAGATACGCAGTATTTT
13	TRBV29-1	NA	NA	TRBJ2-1	CSVMAGTYNEQFF	TGCAGCGTTATGGCGGGCACCTACAATGAGCAGTTCTTC
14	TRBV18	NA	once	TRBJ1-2	CASSPPARFSGYTF	TGTGCCAGCTCACCACCTGCTAGGTTCTCGGGCTACACCTTC
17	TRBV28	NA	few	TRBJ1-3	CASSWGGRSYSGNTIYF	TGTGCCAGCAGTTGGGGAGGACGGTCCTACTCTGGAAACACCATATATTTT
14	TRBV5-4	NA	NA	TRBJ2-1	CASSVIQQGYEQFF	TGTGCCAGCAGCGTAATTCAACAGGGATATGAGCAGTTCTTC
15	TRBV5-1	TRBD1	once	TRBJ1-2	CASSSAGQGYYGYTF	TGCGCCAGCAGCTCGGCGGGACAGGGTTACTATGGCTACACCTTC
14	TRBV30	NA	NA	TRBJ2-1	CAWSGAAAYNEQFF	TGTGCCTGGAGTGGAGCGGCCGCCTACAATGAGCAGTTCTTC
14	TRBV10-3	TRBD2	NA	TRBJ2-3	CAIKAGAGADTQYF	TGTGCCATCAAGGCGGGAGCGGGTGCGGATACGCAGTATTTT
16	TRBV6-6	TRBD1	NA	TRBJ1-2	CASSSLGTGKGYGYTF	TGTGCCAGCAGTTCCTTAGGGACAGGGAAGGGCTATGGCTACACCTTC
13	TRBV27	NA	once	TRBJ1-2	CASSSYKSSGYTF	TGTGCCAGCAGTTCCTACAAGTCTTCTGGCTACACCTTC
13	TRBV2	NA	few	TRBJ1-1	CASSEQGFSEAFF	TGTGCCAGCAGTGAACAGGGGTTCTCTGAAGCTTTCTTT
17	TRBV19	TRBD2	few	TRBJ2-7	CASSFWTSGQTSYEQYF	TGTGCCAGTAGTTTCTGGACTAGCGGGCAAACCTCCTACGAGCAGTACTTC
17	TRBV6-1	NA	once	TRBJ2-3	CASIDRPGGTTTDTQYF	TGTGCCAGCATTGACAGGCCCGGGGGGACGACCACAGATACGCAGTATTTT
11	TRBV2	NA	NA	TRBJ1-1	CASSPRPEAFF	TGTGCCAGCAGTCCGCGCCCTGAAGCTTTCTTT
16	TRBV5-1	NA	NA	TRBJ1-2	CASSGNDLSANYGYTF	TGCGCCAGCAGCGGAAACGATCTATCAGCTAACTATGGCTACACCTTC
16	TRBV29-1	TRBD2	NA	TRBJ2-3	CSVPRTSGTHTDTQYF	TGCAGCGTCCCCAGGACTAGCGGGACTCACACAGATACGCAGTATTTT
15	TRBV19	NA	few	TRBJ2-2	CASSMTLTTTGELFF	TGTGCCAGTAGTATGACACTCACAACCACCGGGGAGCTGTTTTTT
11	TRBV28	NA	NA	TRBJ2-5	CASSLKETQYF	TGTGCCAGCAGTTTAAAAGAGACCCAGTACTTC
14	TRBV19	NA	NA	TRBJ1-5	CASSIGAGNQPQHF	TGTGCCAGTAGTATTGGGGCAGGGAATCAGCCCCAGCATTTT
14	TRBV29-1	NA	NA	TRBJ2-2	CSGALTGSAGELFF	TGCAGCGGAGCCCTAACAGGGAGCGCCGGGGAGCTGTTTTTT
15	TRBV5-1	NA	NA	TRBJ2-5	CASSRGIAAQETQYF	TGCGCCAGCAGCCGCGGTATAGCGGCCCAAGAGACCCAGTACTTC
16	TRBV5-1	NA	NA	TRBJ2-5	CASSPGGRDTSETQYF	TGCGCCAGCAGCCCGGGTGGAAGGGACACGAGTGAGACCCAGTACTTC
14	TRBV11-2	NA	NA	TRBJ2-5	CASSLVFGQETQYF	TGTGCCAGCAGCTTAGTCTTCGGACAAGAGACCCAGTACTTC
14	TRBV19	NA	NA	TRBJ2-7	CASKGTLLSYEQYF	TGTGCCAGTAAGGGGACACTTTTATCCTACGAGCAGTACTTC
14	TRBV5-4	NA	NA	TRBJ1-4	CASSPDSANEKLFF	TGTGCCAGCAGCCCCGACAGCGCTAATGAAAAACTGTTTTTT
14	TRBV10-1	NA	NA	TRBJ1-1	CASSESEGVTEAFF	TGCGCCAGCAGTGAGTCGGAAGGGGTCACTGAAGCTTTCTTT
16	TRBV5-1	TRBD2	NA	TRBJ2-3	CASSFTSGGATDTQYF	TGCGCCAGCAGCTTTACTAGCGGGGGAGCCACAGATACGCAGTATTTT
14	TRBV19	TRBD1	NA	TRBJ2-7	CASSVQGAGDEQYF	TGTGCCAGTAGTGTACAGGGGGCAGGCGACGAGCAGTACTTC
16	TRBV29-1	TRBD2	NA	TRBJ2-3	CSVARGLAGGSDTQYF	TGCAGCGTTGCCCGGGGACTAGCGGGAGGGTCAGATACGCAGTATTTT
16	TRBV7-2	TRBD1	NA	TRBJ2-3	CASSWAGTGGTDTQYF	TGTGCCAGCAGCTGGGCCGGGACAGGGGGAACAGATACGCAGTATTTT
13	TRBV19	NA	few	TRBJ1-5	CASSISSNQPQHF	TGTGCCAGTAGTATTAGCTCCAATCAGCCCCAGCATTTT
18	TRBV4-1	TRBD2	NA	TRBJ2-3	CASRAGLAGNLGTDTQYF	TGCGCCAGCAGGGCGGGGCTAGCGGGAAATCTTGGGACAGATACGCAGTATTTT
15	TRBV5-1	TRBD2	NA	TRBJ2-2	CASSSRLAVTGELFF	TGCGCCAGCAGCTCCCGGCTAGCGGTCACCGGGGAGCTGTTTTTT
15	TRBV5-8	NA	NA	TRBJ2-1	CASSAHAVSYNEQFF	TGTGCCAGCAGCGCACATGCGGTCTCCTACAATGAGCAGTTCTTC
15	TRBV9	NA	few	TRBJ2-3	CASSVDEGRTDTQYF	TGTGCCAGCAGCGTAGATGAGGGGCGCACAGATACGCAGTATTTT
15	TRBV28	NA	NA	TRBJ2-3	CASAGRFTSTDTQYF	TGTGCCAGCGCGGGGAGGTTCACTAGCACAGATACGCAGTATTTT
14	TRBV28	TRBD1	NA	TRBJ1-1	CASGLTGLPTEAFF	TGTGCCAGCGGTTTGACAGGGCTCCCCACTGAAGCTTTCTTT
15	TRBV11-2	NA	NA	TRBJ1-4	CASSLGRQDREKLFF	TGTGCCAGCAGCTTAGGGAGACAGGATCGTGAAAAACTGTTTTTT
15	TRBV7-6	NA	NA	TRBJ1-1	CASSLSGQQNTEAFF	TGTGCCAGCAGCTTAAGTGGACAGCAGAACACTGAAGCTTTCTTT
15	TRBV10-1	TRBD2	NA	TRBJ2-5	CASSGLAGGQETQYF	TGCGCCAGCAGTGGACTAGCGGGAGGTCAAGAGACCCAGTACTTC
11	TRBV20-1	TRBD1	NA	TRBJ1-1	CSASRQGDAFF	TGCAGTGCTTCGCGACAGGGTGACGCTTTCTTT
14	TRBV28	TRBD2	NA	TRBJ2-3	CASRIAGGTDTQYF	TGTGCCAGCAGAATAGCGGGAGGAACAGATACGCAGTATTTT
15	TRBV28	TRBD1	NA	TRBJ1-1	CASSSGQGRYTEAFF	TGTGCCAGCAGTTCCGGACAGGGGAGGTACACTGAAGCTTTCTTT
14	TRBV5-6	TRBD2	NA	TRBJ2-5	CASSPLALRETQYF	TGTGCCAGCAGCCCACTAGCGCTCCGGGAGACCCAGTACTTC
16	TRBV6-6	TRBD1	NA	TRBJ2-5	CASSQGTGGFQETQYF	TGTGCCAGCAGTCAGGGGACAGGGGGGTTCCAAGAGACCCAGTACTTC
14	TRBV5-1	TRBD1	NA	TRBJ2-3	CASSSGTGGNTQYF	TGCGCCAGCAGCTCCGGGACAGGGGGAAATACGCAGTATTTT
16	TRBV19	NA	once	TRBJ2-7	CASSIRARAGSYEQYF	TGTGCCAGTAGTATACGGGCCAGGGCCGGTTCCTACGAGCAGTACTTC